These 8 T cell receptor beta chains share one sample of origin, sequenced in a study of response to subunit inactivated influenza vaccine. TCRdb called the RT-PCR reads again in MiXCR, with one record for every CDR3 protein. The data contain approximately 480,000 distinct CDR3 sequences, 9.5% to 12% of them seen just once; the ten biggest clones take up roughly 12%. Specimen: PBMCs from blood, collected about 40 days after vaccination. All receptors derive from a man aged 45 to 65 who received an inactivated influenza vaccine.

At least ten counts were recorded for this clonotype. The chain couples TRBV27 to TRBJ2-1, with D possibly being TRBD1 or TRBD2 (5 bases each). This CDR3 spans 14 amino acids. V was shortened by 6 bases and J by 0 bases, with 9 bases between the two germline ends. The V gene's germline CDR1 is MNHEY and CDR2 SMNVEV (reference sequence). The CDR3 coding sequence is TGTGCCAGCAGGGGGGTCAGCTCCTACAATGAGCAGTTCTTC. It translates to CASRGVSSYNEQFF.

The rearrangement links TRBV24-1 to TRBJ1-1, with D unclear. Germline CDR1 reads KGHDR; CDR2 reads SFDVKD. V dropped 7 bases and J dropped 2 bases, with 4 bases sitting between them. The CDR3 runs to 11 residues. The CDR3 DNA sequence: TGTGCCACCAGGACCAACACTGAAGCTTTCTTT. Protein: CATRTNTEAFF.

This clonotype was counted many times. CDR3 in amino acids: CASSQFQETQYF. In DNA, the CDR3 is TGTGCCAGCAGTCAGTTCCAGGAGACCCAGTACTTC. The J gene is TRBJ2-5, the V gene TRBV12-3 or TRBV12-4; D is ambiguous. The CDR3 is 12 amino acids. Deletions cut 5 bases from V and 5 bases from J, with 9 bases between.

In this sample, this clonotype turned up many times. The rearrangement joins TRBV7-8 to TRBJ2-3; no reliable D call. The CDR3 contains 14 residues. The V end was cut by 5 bases, the J end by 4 bases, with 13 bases between. CDR1 and CDR2 from the germline V gene are SGHVS and FQNEAQ. The CDR3 DNA sequence: TGTGCCAGCAGCCCCCACGGAGACGCAGATACGCAGTATTTT. Its translation is CASSPHGDADTQYF.

This clonotype was observed at least ten times. This chain joins TRBV6-2 or TRBV6-3 and TRBJ2-7; D gene uncertain. V shed 4 bases and J shed 5 bases, with 18 bases lying between them. In germline, CDR1 is MNHEY, CDR2 SVGEGT. The CDR3 is made up of 15 amino acids. The CDR3 sequence: CASSFEESVSHEQYF. For the CDR3, the DNA is TGTGCCAGCAGTTTCGAAGAAAGCGTTAGCCACGAGCAGTACTTC.

In this sample, this clonotype turned up a few times. The chain employs TRBV7-2 and TRBJ1-5; no definite D call. This CDR3 has 15 amino acids. Trimming took 1 base from V and 0 from J, leaving 7 bases between them. Germline-derived CDR1 and CDR2 are SGHTA and FQGNSA. The CDR3 DNA reads TGTGCCAGCAGCTTAGGGGTGTTTAGCAATCAGCCCCAGCATTTT. The encoded protein is CASSLGVFSNQPQHF.

This clonotype occurred a few times. The chain joins TRBV29-1 to TRBJ2-1; D uncertain. V was pared by 3 bases and J by 15 bases, with 15 bases between. The CDR3 has 11 residues. Germline loops: CDR1 SQVTM, CDR2 ANQGSEA. The CDR3: CSVERSAARFF. The CDR3 DNA reads as TGCAGCGTTGAGAGGTCGGCAGCTAGGTTCTTC.

The V gene is TRBV20-1, the J gene TRBJ1-1, with 9 bases fitting TRBD1. This CDR3 region has 12 residues. Germline CDR1 reads DFQATT; CDR2 reads SNEGSKA (reference sequence). The CDR3, as DNA: TGCAGGGCACAGGGGGCAGGGACTGAAGCTTTCTTT. Translation: CRAQGAGTEAFF.